This T cell receptor beta chain was profiled in a study of T cells expressing NK-cell markers. TCRdb re-called the 5' RACE reads; every CDR3 protein appears as one record, without DNA. This repertoire includes roughly 180,000 distinct CDR3 sequences. The CDR3 contains 14 residues. This sequence was found in a woman aged 18 to 75 in good health. The chain couples TRBV12-3 or TRBV12-4 to TRBJ2-3; TCRdb's assignment of TRBD1 cannot be checked, as there is no DNA. Sequenced material: blood T cells: a sorted CD56 or NKG2C T cell subset, CD4+ or CD8+ T cells, or bulk PBMC T cells (not recorded which). CDR3 sequence: CASSLGGSSDTQYF.